A single sample gave rise to the 32 T cell receptor beta chains below, sequenced in a study of radiation and T cells in renal cell carcinoma. Time point described: blood 4 weeks post-SBRT, at nephrectomy. Treatment specified: 15 Gy SBRT to primary tumor, nephrectomy 4 weeks later. Using immunoSEQ multiplex PCR, the repertoire was profiled, and TCRdb retains in-frame clones only, with some absent. In the table there are 80,000 or so clones, 80% to 90% of which are singletons. The sequencing here drew on blood, taken from a patient whose treatment included radiotherapy and nephrectomy. Receptors were obtained from a woman between 65 and 79 years old with renal cell carcinoma.

The V call is TRBV25-1, the J call TRBJ1-1; 7 positions agree with TRBD1. V was pared by 2 bases and J by 5 bases, with 11 bases of the junction left unmatched. CDR3 length: 16 residues. CDR1 MGHDK and CDR2 SYGVNS come from the germline V gene. CDR3 bases: TGTGCCAGCAGTGAACTCACCAGGGGGAGAACAACTGAAGCTTTCTTT. Translating it yields CASSELTRGRTTEAFF.

This chain uses TRBV27 with TRBJ2-7; D might be TRBD2 (5 bases). V lost 5 bases, J lost 3 bases, and 11 bases lay in between. From germline, CDR1 is MNHEY and CDR2 SMNVEV (reference sequence). The CDR3 consists of 13 residues. Here the CDR3 DNA reads TGTGCCAGCAGTGCTAGCCCCTACTACGAGCAGTACTTC. Translation gives CASSASPYYEQYF.

The genes are TRBV7-3 and TRBJ2-3; unclear D gene. Germline loops: CDR1 SGHTA, CDR2 FQGTGA. Deletions cut 4 bases from V and 7 bases from J, with 12 bases between. This CDR3 spans 13 amino acids. CDR3 residues: CASSSDPRHTQYF. The CDR3 bases are TGTGCCAGCAGCTCAGACCCTCGCCATACGCAGTATTTT.

The chain employs TRBV29-1 and TRBJ2-7, with 7 positions matching TRBD1. V shed 1 base, J shed 0 bases, and the junction held 6 bases outside the gene matches. The CDR3 has 15 amino acids. Germline V lookup: CDR1 SQVTM, CDR2 ANQGSEA. In nucleotides, the CDR3 is TGCAGCGTTGAAGGAGTACAGGGGAACTCCTACGAGCAGTACTTC. Translated, it gives CSVEGVQGNSYEQYF.

The rearrangement joins TRBV11-3 to TRBJ1-2; weak D call: TRBD1 (5 bases). The CDR3 is 12 amino acids. Trimming shortened V by 5 bases and J by 4 bases, and 8 bases separated the two germline ends. Per germline, CDR1 SGHNT and CDR2 YENEEA. The CDR3 coding sequence is TGTGCCAGCAGCGCCGACAGCTATGGCTACACCTTC. Its protein is CASSADSYGYTF.

The sample holds one count of this clone. The J gene is TRBJ2-5, the V gene TRBV4-3, with unresolved D. The V end lost 0 bases, the J end lost 13 bases, and 15 bases lay between the germline ends. Germline CDR1 LGHNA, CDR2 YSLEER. The CDR3 has 13 residues. The CDR3 bases are TGCGCCAGCAGCCAAGACTCCGGAAGTAATCCGTACTTC. Amino acid sequence: CASSQDSGSNPYF.

The chain combines TRBV28 with TRBJ1-1; D perhaps matches TRBD1 (5 bases). CDR3 length: 15 residues. The V end was cut by 8 bases, the J end by 3 bases, with 19 bases between. CDR1 and CDR2 (germline): MDHEN, SYDVKM. The CDR3 is CASPPAGTIHTEAFF. The CDR3 DNA sequence: TGTGCCAGCCCCCCCGCAGGGACGATTCACACTGAAGCTTTCTTT.

The V and J genes are TRBV25-1 and TRBJ1-6, with 10 positions matching TRBD1. V lost 1 base to trimming and J lost 13 bases; unmatched junction nucleotides: 10. The CDR3 consists of 16 residues. Looked up from germline, CDR1 is MGHDK and CDR2 is SYGVNS. CDR3 sequence: CASSESGTGVLNPLHF. The CDR3 DNA sequence: TGTGCCAGCAGTGAATCCGGGACAGGGGTTCTAAATCCCCTCCACTTT.

The rearrangement joins TRBV19 to TRBJ2-4; D perhaps matches TRBD1 (6 bases). Per germline, CDR1 LNHDA and CDR2 SQIVND (reference sequence). V was clipped by 7 bases and J by 0 bases, with 19 bases between them. CDR3 length: 17 amino acids. The CDR3 spells CASTPETGPLAKNIQYF. The CDR3 DNA reads as TGTGCCAGTACCCCGGAGACAGGCCCCTTAGCCAAAAACATTCAGTACTTC.

This chain connects TRBV18 to TRBJ2-3, with D uncertain. This CDR3 has 12 residues. Between the trimmed V and J ends, which lost 2 bases and 2 bases, there was a span of 2 bases. CDR1 and CDR2 from the germline V gene are KGHSH and LQKENI. The CDR3 nucleotides read TGTGCCAGCTCACCAACCACAGATACGCAGTATTTT. The encoded protein is CASSPTTDTQYF.

V is TRBV28 and J is TRBJ1-6, with D hard to call. The length of the CDR3 is 11 residues. The V and J ends lost 5 bases and 8 bases respectively, with 4 bases between them. From germline, CDR1 is MDHEN and CDR2 SYDVKM. CDR3 DNA: TGTGCCAGCAGTCAGTATTCACCCCTCCACTTT. Residues: CASSQYSPLHF.

This CDR3 reads CASSKEDAGELFF. The CDR3 region has the DNA TGTGCCAGCAGCAAAGAGGACGCAGGGGAGCTGTTTTTT. The chain combines TRBV21-1 with TRBJ2-2. TRBV21-1 is flagged as a pseudogene. The CDR3 is 13 amino acids.

To note about this clone: Relative to the germline gene, one junction end is altered; a read error may explain this. The rearrangement uses TRBV7-7 and TRBJ2-5, with D possibly being TRBD1 (6 bases). CDR1 and CDR2 from the germline V gene are SSHAT and FNYEAQ (reference sequence). This CDR3 has 12 amino acids. The CDR3 sequence is CASSPQGETQYF. CDR3 bases: TGTGCTAGCAGCCCCCAGGGGGAGACCCAGTACTTC.

The rearrangement uses TRBV7-2 and TRBJ1-5; TRBD1 is a possible D gene (5 bases). Trimming took off 2 bases at V and 4 bases at J, with 15 bases between the two ends. CDR3 length equals 16 residues. Germline lookup yields CDR1 SGHTA and CDR2 FQGNSA. CDR3 sequence (DNA): TGTGCCAGCAGCTTATCCGGGGGTGGGTTTAATCAGCCCCAGCATTTT. Its protein product is CASSLSGGGFNQPQHF. Full variable domain (remainder filled in from reference TRBV7-2 and TRBJ1-5): GAGVSQSPSNKVTEKGKDVELRCDPISGHTALYWYRQSLGQGLEFLIYFQGNSAPDKSGLPSDRFSAERTGGSVSTLTIQRTQQEDSAVYLCASSLSGGGFNQPQHFGDGTRLSIL.

The V and J genes are TRBV27 and TRBJ2-3, with D perhaps assigned TRBD1 or TRBD2 (5 bases each). V lost 8 bases and J 0 bases, leaving 12 bases between the germline ends. There are 14 residues in the CDR3. CDR1 and CDR2 (germline): MNHEY, SMNVEV (reference sequence). This CDR3 is CASGPGTSTDTQYF. The DNA for the CDR3 is TGTGCCAGCGGCCCCGGGACGAGCACAGATACGCAGTATTTT.

This sequence joins TRBV4-3 and TRBJ2-1; the D gene could be TRBD1 or TRBD2 (5 bases each). CDR1 LGHNA and CDR2 YSLEER come from the germline V gene. The CDR3 runs 13 residues. The V and J ends lost 4 bases and 9 bases respectively, with 13 bases between them. The CDR3 loop is CASSRDGDAEQFF. The CDR3, as DNA: TGCGCCAGCAGCCGAGATGGGGACGCTGAGCAGTTCTTC.

The CDR3 spells CASSSTASNQPQHF. Written as DNA, the CDR3 is TGTGCCAGCAGCTCTACAGCTAGCAATCAGCCCCAGCATTTT. The V and J genes are TRBV7-9 and TRBJ1-5; no definite D call. The CDR3 covers 14 residues. Per germline, CDR1 SEHNR and CDR2 FQNEAQ (reference sequence). The V gene lost 4 bases and the J gene lost 0 bases, with 7 bases spanning the gap.

The CDR3 sequence: CAWSVGAGVPYEQYF. CDR3 sequence (DNA): TGTGCCTGGAGTGTGGGGGCGGGGGTACCCTACGAGCAGTACTTC. The chain is built from TRBV30 and TRBJ2-7, with a weak D call TRBD2 (7 bases). This CDR3 spans 15 amino acids. Germline values: CDR1 GTSNPN, CDR2 SVGIG (reference sequence). Trimming took 0 bases from V and 2 from J, leaving 14 bases between them. Using reference TRBV30 and TRBJ2-7 for the parts outside the CDR3, the full variable domain is SQTIHQWPATLVQPVGSPLSLECTVEGTSNPNLYWYRQAAGRGLQLLFYSVGIGQISSEVPQNLSASRPQDRQFILSSKKLLLSDSGFYLCAWSVGAGVPYEQYFGPGTRLTVT.

The chain uses TRBV4-3 and TRBJ1-4; 7 nucleotides agree with TRBD1. Trimming at V came to 1 base and at J to 7 bases, leaving 9 bases not matched to a gene. The length of the CDR3 is 16 residues. Germline assignment: CDR1 LGHNA and CDR2 YSLEER. The CDR3 is CASSQGQAGGGEKLFF. In DNA form, the CDR3 reads TGCGCCAGCAGCCAAGGCCAGGCAGGGGGAGGTGAAAAACTGTTTTTT.

V and J are TRBV2 and TRBJ1-2; D gene uncertain. The ends were cut back, 2 bases at V and 8 bases at J, with 12 bases in the middle. CDR1 SNHLY and CDR2 FYNNEI come from the germline V gene. The CDR3 contains 13 residues. In nucleotides, the CDR3 is TGTGCCAGCAGTGAACGGGCCCTCCGAGGCTACACCTTC. Translated: CASSERALRGYTF.

This clone was found a few times. The CDR3 here is CASSNRVMNTEAFF. The CDR3 region has the DNA TGTGCCAGCAGTAACCGGGTTATGAACACTGAAGCTTTCTTT. J is TRBJ1-1 and V is TRBV2; D unresolved. CDR1 is SNHLY and CDR2 is FYNNEI in the germline V gene. Trimming took off 5 bases at V and 0 bases at J, with 10 bases between the two ends. This CDR3 region has 14 residues.

V gene TRBV7-8 combines with J gene TRBJ1-6, with D possibly TRBD1 on 6 matching bases. Per the germline V gene, CDR1 is SGHVS and CDR2 is FQNEAQ. V lost 5 bases and J lost 9, with 14 bases in between. The CDR3 runs 14 residues. CDR3 sequence reads: CASSLQGTLSPLHF. In nucleotides, the CDR3 is TGTGCCAGCAGCCTGCAGGGGACCCTTTCACCCCTCCACTTT.

The chain recombines TRBV6-5 with TRBJ2-7; D unclear. This CDR3 is 14 amino acids long. CDR1 and CDR2 (germline): MNHEY, SVGAGI. Trimming took 8 bases from V and 0 from J, leaving 14 bases between them. The CDR3 nucleotides read TGTGCCAGCGGCCCTTACCGCAACTCCTACGAGCAGTACTTC. Encoded protein: CASGPYRNSYEQYF.

This chain joins TRBV30 and TRBJ2-2; D is uncertain. From germline, CDR1 is GTSNPN and CDR2 SVGIG (reference sequence). V lost 1 base to trimming and J lost 5 bases, with 11 bases between them. This CDR3 spans 14 amino acids. The CDR3 protein is CAWSEDFFTGELFF. The CDR3 nucleotides read TGTGCCTGGAGTGAGGATTTTTTTACCGGGGAGCTGTTTTTT. Using reference TRBV30 and TRBJ2-2 for the parts outside the CDR3, the full variable domain is SQTIHQWPATLVQPVGSPLSLECTVEGTSNPNLYWYRQAAGRGLQLLFYSVGIGQISSEVPQNLSASRPQDRQFILSSKKLLLSDSGFYLCAWSEDFFTGELFFGEGSRLTVL.

The chain has TRBV14 and TRBJ1-1, with 8 bases that match TRBD1. This CDR3 has 13 amino acids. The V gene end was trimmed by 4 bases and the J gene end by 11 bases; junction bases not matched to a gene: 9. Germline V lookup: CDR1 SGHDN, CDR2 FVKESK. The CDR3 protein is CASSPTDRVGAFF. The CDR3 coding sequence is TGTGCCAGCAGCCCCACGGACAGGGTAGGCGCTTTCTTT.

This clone was found a few times. The DNA of the CDR3 is TGTGCCAGCACCGAAGATGCACACTCTGGAAACACCATATATTTT. Residues: CASTEDAHSGNTIYF. The genes are TRBV28 and TRBJ1-3; D is unclear. This CDR3 is built from 15 residues. Trimming stripped 7 bases from V and 0 bases from J, with 13 bases between. Germline V gives CDR1 MDHEN, CDR2 SYDVKM.

The chain employs TRBV5-1 and TRBJ2-3, with 8 bases lining up with TRBD2. This CDR3 is 16 amino acids long. Per germline, CDR1 SGHRS and CDR2 YFSETQ. The junction had 7 bases not matched to a gene; V was cut back by 4 bases and J by 0 bases. CDR3 sequence: CASSPYSGASTDTQYF. The CDR3 DNA follows: TGCGCCAGCAGCCCATATAGCGGGGCGAGCACAGATACGCAGTATTTT.

The CDR3 DNA sequence: TGTGCCTGGAGTGCCCGCGGGGCTAATAGCAATCAGCCCCAGCATTTT. Translated, it gives CAWSARGANSNQPQHF. The chain has TRBV30 and TRBJ1-5, with a possible D match to TRBD1 (5 bases). The ends were cut back, 1 base at V and 0 bases at J, with 13 bases in the middle. Germline CDR1 is GTSNPN and CDR2 is SVGIG (reference sequence). The CDR3 runs to 16 residues.

This rearrangement joins TRBV4-2 to TRBJ1-3, with 7 bases fitting TRBD1. The CDR3 totals 17 residues. The V gene end was trimmed by 5 bases and the J gene end by 1 base; junction bases not matched to a gene: 11. CDR1 and CDR2 (germline): LGHNA, YNFKEQ. The CDR3 loop is CASSVNPQGRSGNTIYF. DNA for the CDR3: TGTGCCAGCAGCGTAAACCCACAGGGGAGATCTGGAAACACCATATATTTT.

The V gene is TRBV7-2, the J gene TRBJ2-3; D might be TRBD1 (5 bases). V was cut by 3 bases and J by 5 bases, with 12 bases left in between. The CDR3 runs 14 residues. Germline CDR1 reads SGHTA; CDR2 reads FQGNSA. DNA of the CDR3: TGTGCCAGCAGCTTGGGTGGCAGGGTAGATACGCAGTATTTT. Amino acid sequence: CASSLGGRVDTQYF.

This chain joins TRBV4-1 and TRBJ1-5; weak D call: TRBD1 (6 bases). Germline CDR1 reads MGHRA; CDR2 reads YSYEKL. Trimming stripped 0 bases from V and 4 bases from J, with 13 bases between. The CDR3 length is 16 residues. Here the CDR3 DNA reads TGCGCCAGCAGCCAAGATGGGGGGCCCTCTAATCAGCCCCAGCATTTT. Protein product: CASSQDGGPSNQPQHF.

The chain has TRBV19 and TRBJ1-1; TRBD1 agrees at 10 bases. The CDR3 is made up of 16 amino acids. Trimming cost V 9 bases and J 1 base; bases outside gene matches: 11. Germline lookup yields CDR1 LNHDA and CDR2 SQIVND (reference sequence). The CDR3 loop reads CASLDRGLNWNTEAFF. The CDR3 nucleotides read TGTGCCAGCTTAGACAGGGGGCTAAACTGGAACACTGAAGCTTTCTTT.